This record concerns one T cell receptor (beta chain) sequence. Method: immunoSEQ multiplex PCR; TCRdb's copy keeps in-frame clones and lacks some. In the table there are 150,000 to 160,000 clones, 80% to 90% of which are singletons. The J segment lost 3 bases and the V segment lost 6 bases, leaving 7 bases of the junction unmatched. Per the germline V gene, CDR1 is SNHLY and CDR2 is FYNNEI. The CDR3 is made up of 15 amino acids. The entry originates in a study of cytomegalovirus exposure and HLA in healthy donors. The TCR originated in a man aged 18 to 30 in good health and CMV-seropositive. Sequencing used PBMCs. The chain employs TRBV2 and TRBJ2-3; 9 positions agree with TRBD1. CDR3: CASSRGQGRTDTQYF. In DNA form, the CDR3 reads TGTGCCAGCAGCCGCGGACAGGGGAGGACAGATACGCAGTATTTT.